Shown below are 28 T cell receptor beta chains from a single sample sequenced in a study of Graves' ophthalmopathy and Graves' hyperthyroidism. Amplification targeted the TCR beta CDR3 regions, with RNA transcripts as the source material. The workflow started with a first-round RT-PCR run with HTBI primers and then moved on to a second-round multiplex PCR. TCRdb reprocessed the multiplex PCR reads with MiXCR, giving one entry per CDR3 protein. The profile shows more than 550,000 distinct CDR3 sequences, about 41% of them singletons. The sequenced material came from peripheral blood. The receptors derive from an adult man with Graves' ophthalmopathy.

This clonotype has a count of ten or more. The CDR3 region has the DNA TGTGCCAGCAGCCGGGGGAGGACTGAAGCTTTCTTT. Its translation: CASSRGRTEAFF. The rearrangement uses TRBV12-3 or TRBV12-4 and TRBJ1-1; weak D call: TRBD1 (5 bases). This CDR3 comprises 12 residues. V dropped 6 bases and J dropped 5 bases, with 10 bases sitting between them.

This clonotype was seen at least ten times. V is TRBV4-1 and J is TRBJ2-6; D is undetermined. This CDR3 region has 16 residues. Trimming pared 0 bases from V and 1 base from J, leaving 7 bases between. Per the germline V gene, CDR1 is MGHRA and CDR2 is YSYEKL. The CDR3 is CASSQDRRSGANVLTF. Here the CDR3 DNA reads TGCGCCAGCAGCCAAGATAGAAGGTCTGGGGCCAACGTCCTGACTTTC.

On this clonotype itself: With a much larger clone just one base away, this may be a read error. The rearrangement joins TRBV10-3 to TRBJ2-5; TRBD2 might be the D (7 bases). This CDR3 contains 12 residues. CDR1 is ENHRY, CDR2 SYGVKD, per germline. CDR3 protein: CIIRGLKETQYF. Written as DNA, the CDR3 is TGTATCATCAGGGGACTAAAAGAGACCCAGTACTTC.

V gene TRBV10-3 combines with J gene TRBJ1-2; D ambiguous. The V gene's germline CDR1 is ENHRY and CDR2 SYGVKD. CDR3 length equals 13 residues. V was pared by 4 bases and J by 8 bases, with 14 bases between. For the CDR3, the DNA is TGTGCCATCAGTGGGACTAGCGGGTTAGGCTACACCTTC. Protein sequence: CAISGTSGLGYTF.

With respect to this clonotype: A junction end diverges from the germline sequence, so it may reflect a read error. The chain combines TRBV5-1 with TRBJ1-5; D is perhaps TRBD1 (5 bases). CDR1 is SGHRS, CDR2 YFSETQ, per germline. There are 13 residues in the CDR3. The CDR3 DNA reads TGCGCCAGCAGCACAGGACAAAATCAGTCCCAGCATTTT. Its translation: CASSTGQNQSQHF.

As regards this clonotype: A much larger clone is a single base away; this may be a read error. The chain uses TRBV29-1 and TRBJ2-7; D is perhaps TRBD2 (7 bases). Trimming pared 4 bases from V and 2 bases from J, leaving 15 bases between. Looked up from germline, CDR1 is SQVTM and CDR2 is ANQGSEA. The length of the CDR3 is 14 residues. The CDR3 spells CSVAYGGRPYEQYF. The CDR3 DNA is TGCAGCGTTGCCTACGGGGGGCGTCCCTACGAGCAGTACTTC.

This clonotype was counted at least ten times. The genes are TRBV29-1 and TRBJ2-6; D ambiguous. CDR1 and CDR2 from the germline V gene are SQVTM and ANQGSEA. Trimming took off 3 bases at V and 0 bases at J, with 15 bases between the two ends. The CDR3 is made up of 17 amino acids. CDR3 in DNA: TGCAGCGTTGAGGGCAAGGCAGGAGACTCTGGGGCCAACGTCCTGACTTTC. It yields the protein CSVEGKAGDSGANVLTF.

This clonotype was seen a few times. This chain uses TRBV13 with TRBJ1-1, with D unclear. The CDR3 is made up of 14 amino acids. Between the trimmed V and J ends, which lost 6 bases and 5 bases, there was a span of 16 bases. The germline CDR1 and CDR2 sequences are PRHDT and FYEKMQ (reference sequence). CDR3 residues: CASRREGVGTEAFF. DNA for the CDR3: TGTGCCAGCAGGCGAGAGGGAGTTGGGACTGAAGCTTTCTTT.

This chain joins TRBV6-6 and TRBJ2-5; 8 bases are a match to TRBD1. The CDR3 loop spans 16 amino acids. After removal of 0 bases from V and 5 bases from J, the junction contained 8 bases not matched to a gene. The germline V gene has CDR1 MNHNY and CDR2 SVGAGI (reference sequence). The CDR3 region has the DNA TGTGCCAGCAGTTACTCGACGAGACAGGGGATCGAGACCCAGTACTTC. Translated, it gives CASSYSTRQGIETQYF.

This clonotype has a handful of counts. This rearrangement joins TRBV6-5 to TRBJ2-7; 8 bases line up with TRBD1. Looked up from germline, CDR1 is MNHEY and CDR2 is SVGAGI. Trimming at V came to 10 bases and at J to 0 bases, leaving 8 bases not matched to a gene. This CDR3 comprises 14 residues. CDR3 sequence reads: CATTGQGSSYEQYF. The CDR3 DNA follows: TGTGCCACCACCGGACAGGGCAGCTCCTACGAGCAGTACTTC.

The sample holds many counts of this clonotype. The CDR3 DNA follows: TGTGCCAGCAGACACCACGACAGGGCTTGGGGCTACACCTTC. This sequence encodes CASRHHDRAWGYTF. The chain joins TRBV12-3 or TRBV12-4 to TRBJ1-2; the match to TRBD1 covers 7 bases. The CDR3 has 14 residues. J lost 8 bases, V lost 6 bases, and 12 bases had no gene match.

The chain couples TRBV25-1 to TRBJ1-4, with D possibly matching TRBD1 (6 bases). The CDR3 runs 16 residues. CDR1 and CDR2 (germline): MGHDK, SYGVNS. V lost 6 bases to trimming and J lost 7 bases, with 21 bases between them. CDR3 sequence: CASSPGGAPGFEKLFF. CDR3 sequence (DNA): TGTGCCAGCAGCCCTGGGGGCGCTCCAGGGTTTGAAAAACTGTTTTTT.

The V and J genes are TRBV30 and TRBJ1-4; no clear D. The ends were cut back, 5 bases at V and 0 bases at J, with 10 bases in the middle. CDR3 length: 14 residues. The germline gives CDR1 GTSNPN, CDR2 SVGIG (reference sequence). The CDR3 DNA follows: TGTGCCTGGGAACCCGGGTCAACTAATGAAAAACTGTTTTTT. Encoded protein: CAWEPGSTNEKLFF.

There are many counts of this clonotype. The chain recombines TRBV7-2 with TRBJ1-5, with D perhaps TRBD1 (6 bases). Trimming stripped 5 bases from V and 2 bases from J, with 13 bases between. The germline V gene encodes CDR1 SGHTA and CDR2 FQGNSA. This CDR3 spans 15 amino acids. In DNA form, the CDR3 reads TGTGCCAGCAGCCCCCCGGGGGCCGGCAATCAGCCCCAGCATTTT. This gives the protein CASSPPGAGNQPQHF.

This clonotype has ten or more counts. This CDR3 reads CASSELDRDGNQPQHF. DNA for the CDR3: TGTGCCAGCAGTGAGTTGGACAGGGACGGCAATCAGCCCCAGCATTTT. The J gene is TRBJ1-5, the V gene TRBV6-1; 8 bases map to TRBD1. CDR1 is MNHNS, CDR2 SASEGT, per germline. The ends lost 3 bases at V and 2 bases at J; junction bases unmatched: 6. The CDR3 spans 16 residues.

Ten or more counts support this clonotype. V gene TRBV5-4 combines with J gene TRBJ2-7; D tentatively fits TRBD1 or TRBD2 (5 bases each). V dropped 0 bases and J dropped 2 bases, with 12 bases sitting between them. This CDR3 spans 15 amino acids. Germline V CDR1 and CDR2: SGHNT, YYREEE (reference sequence). CDR3 sequence (DNA): TGTGCCAGCAGCTTGGGGCCGGGACCAACCTACGAGCAGTACTTC. It yields the protein CASSLGPGPTYEQYF.

A remark on this clonotype: The junction differs from germline at one of its ends, possibly a read error. This chain links TRBV7-7 with TRBJ2-7; possibly TRBD1 for D (6 bases). CDR1 SSHAT and CDR2 FNYEAQ come from the germline V gene (reference sequence). The CDR3 loop spans 15 amino acids. The CDR3 is CASSIRGRDQPQQYF. DNA of the CDR3: TGTGCTAGCAGTATCAGGGGTAGGGATCAGCCCCAGCAGTACTTC.

The chain uses TRBV7-9 and TRBJ2-5, with 7 nucleotides matching TRBD1. This CDR3 spans 14 amino acids. V lost 3 bases to trimming and J lost 3 bases; unmatched junction nucleotides: 4. From germline, CDR1 is SEHNR and CDR2 FQNEAQ (reference sequence). CDR3: CASSFEGGEETQYF. CDR3 coding DNA: TGTGCCAGCAGCTTCGAAGGGGGCGAAGAGACCCAGTACTTC.

This chain uses TRBV11-2 with TRBJ2-7; D is unclear. The CDR3 length is 12 residues. CDR1 is SGHAT, CDR2 FQNNGV, per germline. V shed 4 bases and J shed 2 bases, with 6 bases lying between them. CDR3 sequence reads: CASSSVPYEQYF. Here the CDR3 DNA reads TGTGCCAGCAGCTCAGTTCCCTACGAGCAGTACTTC.

In its sample, this clonotype was seen many times. The chain links TRBV7-2 to TRBJ2-6; D remains unclear. Germline lookup yields CDR1 SGHTA and CDR2 FQGNSA. The CDR3 covers 18 residues. The V end lost 4 bases, the J end lost 0 bases, and 16 bases lay between the germline ends. The DNA of the CDR3 is TGTGCCAGCAGCTCCCCCCGTGGACCGGCCTCTGGGGCCAACGTCCTGACTTTC. Translating gives CASSSPRGPASGANVLTF.

This clonotype was detected many times. The rearrangement uses TRBV5-4 and TRBJ2-7, with 7 bases matching TRBD1. CDR3 size: 14 residues. CDR1 is SGHNT, CDR2 YYREEE, per germline (reference sequence). V lost 4 bases to trimming and J lost 5 bases; unmatched junction nucleotides: 9. CDR3 sequence: CASSTGQDANEQYF. The CDR3 DNA is TGTGCCAGCAGCACAGGACAGGACGCGAACGAGCAGTACTTC.

This clonotype appeared many times. V usage is TRBV29-1 and J usage is TRBJ2-5; 9 nucleotides match TRBD1. The CDR3 has 15 amino acids. Germline V lookup: CDR1 SQVTM, CDR2 ANQGSEA. Losses at the gene ends were 5 bases for V and 5 bases for J; bases not matched to a gene: 12. The CDR3 nucleotides are TGCAGCGTTTACCCGACAGGGGGGATGTTGGAGACCCAGTACTTC. It specifies CSVYPTGGMLETQYF.

This clonotype was counted ten times or more. This chain uses TRBV20-1 with TRBJ2-7; D uncertain. The CDR3 totals 12 residues. Per germline, CDR1 DFQATT and CDR2 SNEGSKA (reference sequence). The V end was cut by 7 bases, the J end by 2 bases, with 12 bases between. The chain's CDR3 is CSVTGFTYEQYF. As DNA, the CDR3 is TGCAGTGTCACGGGCTTTACCTACGAGCAGTACTTC.

This clonotype was recorded many times. The gene calls are TRBV6-5 and TRBJ2-7, with D perhaps matching TRBD1 (6 bases). The germline CDR1 and CDR2 sequences are MNHEY and SVGAGI. Trimming stripped 2 bases from V and 9 bases from J, with 20 bases between. This CDR3 has 15 amino acids. CDR3 sequence reads: CASSYGAGESLVQYF. The CDR3 DNA sequence: TGTGCCAGCAGTTACGGGGCAGGGGAGAGTCTCGTGCAGTACTTC.

The rearrangement uses TRBV29-1 and TRBJ2-7; D gene uncertain. CDR1 and CDR2 (germline): SQVTM, ANQGSEA. CDR3 length equals 14 residues. The germline V and J ends were trimmed by 8 bases and 0 bases, with 17 bases remaining between them. CDR3 in DNA: TGCAGCTCACCAGTGGCCTACAGCTCCTACGAGCAGTACTTC. Translating it yields CSSPVAYSSYEQYF.

The V gene is TRBV10-3, the J gene TRBJ2-7; tentative D call: TRBD1 (5 bases). CDR3 length: 13 residues. The germline V and J ends were trimmed by 6 bases and 3 bases, with 12 bases remaining between them. The germline gives CDR1 ENHRY, CDR2 SYGVKD. CDR3 protein: CAIRSTDNYEQYF. The CDR3 DNA sequence: TGTGCCATCAGATCGACAGATAACTACGAGCAGTACTTC.

V and J are TRBV11-2 and TRBJ2-7; D is ambiguous. The germline V gene has CDR1 SGHAT and CDR2 FQNNGV. V dropped 4 bases and J dropped 5 bases, with 15 bases sitting between them. CDR3 length: 14 amino acids. The CDR3 spells CASSSPYGRHEQYF. The CDR3 DNA reads TGTGCCAGCAGCTCTCCTTACGGACGCCACGAGCAGTACTTC.

This clonotype was recorded a few times. The chain links TRBV6-4 to TRBJ2-7; D may be TRBD1 or TRBD2 (5 bases each). V lost 6 bases to trimming and J lost 4 bases, with 28 bases between them. The germline gives CDR1 MRHNA, CDR2 SNTAGT. The CDR3 is 18 residues long. The CDR3 reads CASSAHRLVRGRRYEQYF. CDR3 nucleotides: TGTGCCAGCAGCGCACACCGCCTGGTCCGGGGACGGAGGTACGAGCAGTACTTC.